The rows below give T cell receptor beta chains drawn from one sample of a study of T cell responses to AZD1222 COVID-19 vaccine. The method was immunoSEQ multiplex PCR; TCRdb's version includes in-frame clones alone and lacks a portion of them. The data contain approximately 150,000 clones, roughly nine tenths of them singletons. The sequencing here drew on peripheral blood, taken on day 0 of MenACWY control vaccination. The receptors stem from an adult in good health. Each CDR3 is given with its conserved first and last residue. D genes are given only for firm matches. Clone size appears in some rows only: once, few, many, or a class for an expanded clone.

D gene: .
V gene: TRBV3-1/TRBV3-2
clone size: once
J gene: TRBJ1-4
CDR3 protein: CASSQARGINEKLFF
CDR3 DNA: TGTGCCAGCAGCCAGGCCCGGGGGATTAATGAAAAACTGTTTTTT

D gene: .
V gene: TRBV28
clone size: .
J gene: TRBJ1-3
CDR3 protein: CASSPALGGVGNTIYF
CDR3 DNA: TGTGCCAGCAGCCCAGCCCTTGGGGGGGTTGGAAACACCATATATTTT

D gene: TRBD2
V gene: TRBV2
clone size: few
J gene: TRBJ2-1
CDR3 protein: CASSDLAGYNEQFF
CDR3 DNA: TGTGCCAGCAGTGATCTAGCGGGGTACAATGAGCAGTTCTTC

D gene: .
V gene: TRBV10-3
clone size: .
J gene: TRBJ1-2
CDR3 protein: CAISERTGNYGYTF
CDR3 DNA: TGTGCCATCAGTGAACGGACGGGAAACTATGGCTACACCTTC

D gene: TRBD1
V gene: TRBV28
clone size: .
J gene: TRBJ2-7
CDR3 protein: CASSLPSGQVTEQYF
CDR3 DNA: TGTGCCAGCAGTTTGCCCTCGGGACAGGTTACGGAGCAGTACTTC

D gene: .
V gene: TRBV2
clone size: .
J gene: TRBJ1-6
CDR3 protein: CASSEVRERNSPLHF
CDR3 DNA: TGTGCCAGCAGTGAAGTCCGAGAGCGGAATTCACCCCTCCACTTT

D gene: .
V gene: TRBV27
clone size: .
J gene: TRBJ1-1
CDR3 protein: CASSGTPLNTEAFF
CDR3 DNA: TGTGCCAGCAGCGGGACACCCTTGAACACTGAAGCTTTCTTT

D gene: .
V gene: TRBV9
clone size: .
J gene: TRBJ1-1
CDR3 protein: CASSVKARTEAFF
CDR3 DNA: TGTGCCAGCAGCGTAAAAGCGAGAACTGAAGCTTTCTTT

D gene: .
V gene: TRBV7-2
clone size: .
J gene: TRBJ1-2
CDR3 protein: CASSLGTVGGYTF
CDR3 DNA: TGTGCCAGCAGCCTAGGGACGGTCGGGGGCTACACCTTC

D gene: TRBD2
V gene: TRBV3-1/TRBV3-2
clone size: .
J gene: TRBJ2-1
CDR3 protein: CASSPIWGRANEQFF
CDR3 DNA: TGTGCCAGCAGCCCAATCTGGGGGAGGGCCAATGAGCAGTTCTTC

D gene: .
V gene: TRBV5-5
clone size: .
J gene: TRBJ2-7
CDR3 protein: CASSRSPADYEQYF
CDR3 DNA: TGTGCCAGCAGCCGCAGCCCGGCAGACTACGAGCAGTACTTC

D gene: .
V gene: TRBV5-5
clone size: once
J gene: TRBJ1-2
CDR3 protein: CASSLAVFHAGYTF
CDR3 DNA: TGTGCCAGCAGCTTGGCGGTATTTCACGCAGGCTACACCTTC

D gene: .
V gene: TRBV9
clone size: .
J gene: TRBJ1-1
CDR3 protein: CASSVALNTEAFF
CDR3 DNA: TGTGCCAGCAGCGTAGCCCTGAACACTGAAGCTTTCTTT

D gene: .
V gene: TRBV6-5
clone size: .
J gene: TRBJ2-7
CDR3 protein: CASRDIYEQYF
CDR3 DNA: TGTGCCAGCCGAGACATCTACGAGCAGTACTTC

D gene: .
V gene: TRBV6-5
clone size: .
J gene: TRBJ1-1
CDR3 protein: CASYRGDEAFF
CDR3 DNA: TGTGCCAGCTATAGGGGGGATGAAGCTTTCTTT